The 29 T cell receptor beta chains below come from one sample, sequenced in a study of blood T cell repertoires in COVID-19. Assay: immunoSEQ multiplex PCR; the TCRdb copy retains only in-frame clones and omits some. This sample has about 120,000 clones, with around nine tenths found just once. Sample: peripheral blood. All receptors derive from a woman between 50 and 59 years old with acute or convalescent COVID-19.

J is TRBJ2-7 and V is TRBV11-2, with 8 bases identical to TRBD1. Germline CDR1 and CDR2: SGHAT and FQNNGV. This CDR3 spans 16 amino acids. V dropped 0 bases and J dropped 2; count of bases not matched to a gene: 6. The CDR3 nucleotides are TGTGCCAGCAGCTTAGAGGGTGGACAGGGAGCCTACGAGCAGTACTTC. Translated, it gives CASSLEGGQGAYEQYF. The whole variable domain, remainder taken from reference TRBV11-2 and TRBJ2-7, is EAGVAQSPRYKIIEKRQSVAFWCNPISGHATLYWYQQILGQGPKLLIQFQNNGVVDDSQLPKDRFSAERLKGVDSTLKIQPAKLEDSAVYLCASSLEGGQGAYEQYFGPGTRLTVT.

The chain has TRBV6-5 and TRBJ1-4; tentative D call: TRBD1 (5 bases). The germline CDR1 and CDR2 sequences are MNHEY and SVGAGI. V lost 6 bases and J 5 bases, leaving 10 bases between the germline ends. The CDR3 spans 13 residues. The DNA for the CDR3 is TGTGCCAGCAGCCACAGGTTCAATGAAAAACTGTTTTTT. Its translation is CASSHRFNEKLFF.

The genes are TRBV30 and TRBJ1-1, with D perhaps TRBD1 (5 bases). This CDR3 comprises 13 residues. The V end was cut by 8 bases, the J end by 0 bases, with 13 bases between. From germline, CDR1 is GTSNPN and CDR2 SVGIG (reference sequence). CDR3 nucleotide sequence: TGTGCCGGAGGGGAGCAGCTGAACACTGAAGCTTTCTTT. Translated, it gives CAGGEQLNTEAFF.

The chain recombines TRBV7-9 with TRBJ2-7; D unclear. Trimming took 1 base from V and 0 from J, leaving 7 bases between them. Looked up from germline, CDR1 is SEHNR and CDR2 is FQNEAQ (reference sequence). CDR3 length: 14 residues. The CDR3 spells CASSLGASSYEQYF. Here the CDR3 DNA reads TGTGCCAGCAGCTTAGGAGCCTCCTCCTACGAGCAGTACTTC.

V gene TRBV5-8 combines with J gene TRBJ2-1, with a tentative D call TRBD2 (6 bases). CDR3 length: 13 amino acids. Germline assignment: CDR1 SGHTS and CDR2 YDEGEE. V gave up 5 bases and J gave up 8 bases, with 14 bases separating them. CDR3 nucleotide sequence: TGTGCCAGCAGACTCCCTGGACTATATGAGCAGTTCTTC. Residues: CASRLPGLYEQFF.

This chain links TRBV19 with TRBJ2-7; 7 bases are shared with TRBD2. The trim removed 6 bases at V and 4 bases at J, leaving 6 bases unmatched. From germline, CDR1 is LNHDA and CDR2 SQIVND (reference sequence). The CDR3 is 13 amino acids. The CDR3: CASSREADYEQYF. CDR3 bases: TGTGCCAGTAGCCGGGAGGCGGATTACGAGCAGTACTTC.

V gene TRBV6-6 combines with J gene TRBJ1-4; D uncertain. The CDR3 contains 15 residues. V was cut by 6 bases and J by 8 bases, with 19 bases left in between. Germline V gives CDR1 MNHNY, CDR2 SVGAGI (reference sequence). CDR3 nucleotide sequence: TGTGCCAGCAGAAGCGGGGAGCGGGTAGGGGAAAAACTGTTTTTT. This codes for CASRSGERVGEKLFF.

This chain links TRBV2 with TRBJ1-4; 7 nucleotides agree with TRBD1. Germline V gives CDR1 SNHLY, CDR2 FYNNEI. V gave up 9 bases and J gave up 7 bases; unmatched junction bases: 8. The CDR3 contains 13 residues. CDR3 sequence: CASRGTAFEKLFF. The CDR3 bases are TGTGCCAGTCGCGGGACAGCGTTTGAAAAACTGTTTTTT.

V gene TRBV2 combines with J gene TRBJ2-3; TRBD2 matches at 9 bases. Trimming took 6 bases from V and 5 from J; bases not matched to a gene: 0. The CDR3 spans 12 residues. The germline V gene has CDR1 SNHLY and CDR2 FYNNEI. The CDR3 is CASRLAGDTQYF. The CDR3 coding sequence is TGTGCCAGCAGACTAGCGGGAGATACGCAGTATTTT. The full variable domain, rest sourced from reference TRBV2 and TRBJ2-3, is EPEVTQTPSHQVTQMGQEVILRCVPISNHLYFYWYRQILGQKVEFLVSFYNNEISEKSEIFDDQFSVERPDGSNFTLKIRSTKLEDSAMYFCASRLAGDTQYFGPGTRLTVL.

The chain links TRBV12-3 or TRBV12-4 to TRBJ1-1, with 9 bases aligning to TRBD1. V lost 6 bases and J lost 9; bases outside the gene matches: 2. The CDR3 spans 11 residues. The CDR3 DNA sequence: TGTGCCAGCAGGAACAGGGGGCAAGCTTTCTTT. Amino acids: CASRNRGQAFF.

The genes are TRBV18 and TRBJ1-1; 11 nucleotides line up with TRBD1. Germline values: CDR1 KGHSH, CDR2 LQKENI. The CDR3 has 17 amino acids. V gave up 6 bases and J gave up 3 bases; unmatched junction bases: 12. CDR3 residues: CASSLGQGALLDTEAFF. The CDR3 DNA follows: TGTGCCAGCTCCCTCGGACAGGGGGCTTTGTTGGACACTGAAGCTTTCTTT.

This clone has just a few counts. The rearrangement uses TRBV30 and TRBJ1-1; D perhaps matches TRBD1 (5 bases). With 4 bases removed from V and 4 bases from J, the gap between germline ends came to 13 bases. In germline, CDR1 is GTSNPN, CDR2 SVGIG (reference sequence). The CDR3 contains 13 residues. The CDR3 here is CAWTEGWATEAFF. For the CDR3, the DNA is TGTGCCTGGACGGAGGGGTGGGCCACTGAAGCTTTCTTT.

The chain links TRBV5-1 to TRBJ2-3, with TRBD2 matching over 8 bases. Germline lookup yields CDR1 SGHRS and CDR2 YFSETQ. The V segment lost 4 bases and the J segment 2 bases; nucleotides outside the gene matches: 9. This CDR3 spans 16 amino acids. The CDR3 region is CASSPGGVRLTDTQYF. CDR3 DNA sequence: TGCGCCAGCAGCCCGGGGGGGGTCCGGCTCACAGATACGCAGTATTTT.

The rearrangement joins TRBV6-5 to TRBJ2-7, with a possible D match to TRBD1 (6 bases). The germline V gene encodes CDR1 MNHEY and CDR2 SVGAGI. V dropped 8 bases and J dropped 3 bases, with 14 bases sitting between them. There are 13 residues in the CDR3. CDR3 protein: CASQLLQGYEQYF. Here the CDR3 DNA reads TGTGCCAGCCAGCTCCTACAGGGCTACGAGCAGTACTTC.

This rearrangement joins TRBV4-2 to TRBJ2-7; 8 nucleotides match TRBD2. The CDR3 has 15 amino acids. Germline CDR1 and CDR2: LGHNA and YNFKEQ. V gave up 3 bases and J gave up 2 bases; unmatched junction bases: 6. The CDR3 region is CASSHPGGPTYEQYF. For the CDR3, the DNA is TGTGCCAGCAGCCACCCGGGAGGGCCGACCTACGAGCAGTACTTC.

The chain joins TRBV21-1 to TRBJ2-1; the table's D call, TRBD2, was not checked against the DNA. TRBV21-1 is deemed a pseudogene. The CDR3 runs 14 residues. The CDR3 protein is CASPQREKNNEQFF. Here the CDR3 DNA reads TGTGCCAGCCCCCAGCGGGAGAAGAACAATGAGCAGTTCTTC.

The V call is TRBV5-1, the J call TRBJ2-5; D might be TRBD2 (6 bases). The CDR3 is 16 residues long. With 0 bases removed from V and 0 bases from J, the gap between germline ends came to 12 bases. Germline V gene sequence: CDR1 SGHRS, CDR2 YFSETQ. This chain's CDR3 is CASSLGGGGDQETQYF. In nucleotides, the CDR3 is TGCGCCAGCAGCTTGGGTGGGGGAGGAGACCAAGAGACCCAGTACTTC.

The chain links TRBV28 to TRBJ2-2; 7 nucleotides agree with TRBD2. This CDR3 has 15 amino acids. Trimming at V came to 8 bases and at J to 0 bases, leaving 6 bases not matched to a gene. Germline assignment: CDR1 MDHEN and CDR2 SYDVKM. DNA of the CDR3: TGTGCCAGCCGCAGCGGGACCTCGAACACCGGGGAGCTGTTTTTT. Translated: CASRSGTSNTGELFF.

This chain uses TRBV24-1 with TRBJ2-2; possible D gene TRBD2, 5 bases. CDR1 and CDR2 (germline): KGHDR, SFDVKD. CDR3 size: 17 residues. V lost 4 bases, J lost 0 bases, and 14 bases lay in between. The CDR3 DNA sequence: TGTGCCACCAGTGACAAAGCGGTCTCCGCGAACACCGGGGAGCTGTTTTTT. It encodes CATSDKAVSANTGELFF.

The chain joins TRBV30 to TRBJ2-5, with TRBD1 identical over 10 bases. V lost 5 bases, J lost 5 bases, and 5 bases stayed unmatched. The CDR3 runs 13 residues. Per germline, CDR1 GTSNPN and CDR2 SVGIG (reference sequence). The chain's CDR3 is CAWSEDRGETQYF. The CDR3 nucleotides are TGTGCCTGGTCAGAGGACAGGGGGGAGACCCAGTACTTC.

The chain recombines TRBV5-1 with TRBJ2-1, with TRBD2 matching over 13 bases. From germline, CDR1 is SGHRS and CDR2 YFSETQ. The CDR3 consists of 15 residues. V trimming: 5 bases; J trimming: 3 bases; junction bases outside the gene matches: 2. For the CDR3, the DNA is TGCGCCAGCAGACTAGCGGGGGGGATCTACAATGAGCAGTTCTTC. Translated, it gives CASRLAGGIYNEQFF.

The chain employs TRBV7-9 and TRBJ1-4; the match to TRBD1 covers 7 bases. The V gene end was trimmed by 4 bases and the J gene end by 8 bases; junction bases not matched to a gene: 10. The CDR3 runs 15 residues. The germline gives CDR1 SEHNR, CDR2 FQNEAQ (reference sequence). This CDR3 reads CASSSDRDVGEKLFF. CDR3 nucleotides: TGTGCCAGCAGCTCCGACAGGGATGTTGGGGAAAAACTGTTTTTT.

The chain links TRBV29-1 to TRBJ1-1; 8 bases match TRBD1. V dropped 7 bases and J dropped 7; count of bases not matched to a gene: 14. The germline V gene has CDR1 SQVTM and CDR2 ANQGSEA. The CDR3 covers 14 residues. CDR3 in DNA: TGCAGCGCCCCGACAGGGGCGGGTTTTAGTGAAGCTTTCTTT. Translated: CSAPTGAGFSEAFF.

The chain joins TRBV30 to TRBJ2-2, with D perhaps matching TRBD2 (5 bases). The CDR3 contains 14 residues. Per germline, CDR1 GTSNPN and CDR2 SVGIG (reference sequence). Trimming cost V 8 bases and J 6 bases, with 19 bases left between them. The CDR3 coding sequence is TGTGCCACGCATTTCGGTCCGGGATCCGGGGAGCTGTTTTTT. Its translation is CATHFGPGSGELFF.

As for this clone: The junction departs from germline at one end; a sequencing error may be responsible. The V call is TRBV7-8, the J call TRBJ1-2; D gene ambiguous. This CDR3 comprises 13 residues. CDR1 is SGHVS, CDR2 FQNEAQ, per germline. CDR3 residues: CASSVSRGSVTHF. CDR3 coding DNA: TGTGCCAGCAGCGTCAGCCGGGGTTCAGTGACCCACTTC. The complete variable domain, with remaining parts taken from reference TRBV7-8 and TRBJ1-2, reads GAGVSQSPRYKVAKRGQDVALRCDPISGHVSLFWYQQALGQGPEFLTYFQNEAQLDKSGLPSDRFFAERPEGSVSTLKIQRTQQEDSAVYLCASSVSRGSVTHFGSGTRLTVV.

The CDR3: CASSSNREGQPQHF. CDR3 bases: TGTGCCAGCAGCTCAAACAGGGAGGGTCAGCCCCAGCATTTT. The genes are TRBV6-2 or TRBV6-3 and TRBJ1-5; weak D call: TRBD1 (6 bases). Germline V lookup: CDR1 MNHEY, CDR2 SVGEGT. The length of the CDR3 is 14 residues. Trimming took off 6 bases at V and 6 bases at J, with 15 bases between the two ends.

The genes are TRBV10-1 and TRBJ2-3; weak D call: TRBD2 (5 bases). This CDR3 comprises 16 residues. Deletions cut 4 bases from V and 2 bases from J, with 16 bases between. CDR1 and CDR2 from the germline V gene are WNHNN and SYGVQD (reference sequence). CDR3 in amino acids: CASSGGSRATTDTQYF. DNA for the CDR3: TGCGCCAGCAGTGGAGGGAGTAGGGCCACCACAGATACGCAGTATTTT.

This chain joins TRBV15 and TRBJ2-5; 9 bases agree with TRBD2. V trimming: 6 bases; J trimming: 7 bases; junction bases outside the gene matches: 9. Germline-derived CDR1 and CDR2 are LNHNV and YYDKDF (reference sequence). The CDR3 is 14 residues long. CDR3 nucleotides: TGTGCCACCAGTGTAACTAGCGGGCCTCTGACCCAGTACTTC. Its translation is CATSVTSGPLTQYF.

The chain is built from TRBV29-1 and TRBJ2-3; 14 bases are shared with TRBD2. Germline-derived CDR1 and CDR2 are SQVTM and ANQGSEA. Germline trimming cut 6 bases from V and 4 bases from J; bases unmatched to any gene: 3. CDR3 length equals 14 residues. In nucleotides, the CDR3 is TGCAGCGTCGGGACTAGCGGGAGAGCAGATACGCAGTATTTT. Encoded protein: CSVGTSGRADTQYF.